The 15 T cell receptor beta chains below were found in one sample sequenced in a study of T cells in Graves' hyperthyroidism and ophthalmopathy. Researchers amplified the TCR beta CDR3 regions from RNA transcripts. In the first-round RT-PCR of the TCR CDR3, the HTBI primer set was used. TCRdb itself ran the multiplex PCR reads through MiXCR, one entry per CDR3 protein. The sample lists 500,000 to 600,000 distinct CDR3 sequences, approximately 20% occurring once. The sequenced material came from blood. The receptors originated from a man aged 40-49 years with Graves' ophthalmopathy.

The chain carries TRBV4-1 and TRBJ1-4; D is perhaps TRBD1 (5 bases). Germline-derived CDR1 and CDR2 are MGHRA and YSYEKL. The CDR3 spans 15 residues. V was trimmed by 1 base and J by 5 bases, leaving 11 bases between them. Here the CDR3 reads CASSQVGGYNEKLFF. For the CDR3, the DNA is TGCGCCAGCAGCCAAGTGGGGGGGTACAATGAAAAACTGTTTTTT.

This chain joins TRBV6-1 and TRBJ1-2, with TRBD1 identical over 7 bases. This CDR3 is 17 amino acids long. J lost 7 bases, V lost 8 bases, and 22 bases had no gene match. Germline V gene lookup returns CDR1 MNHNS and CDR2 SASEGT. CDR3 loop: CASFGPRGTEASGGYTF. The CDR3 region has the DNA TGTGCCAGCTTTGGGCCGAGAGGGACAGAAGCTTCTGGTGGCTACACCTTC.

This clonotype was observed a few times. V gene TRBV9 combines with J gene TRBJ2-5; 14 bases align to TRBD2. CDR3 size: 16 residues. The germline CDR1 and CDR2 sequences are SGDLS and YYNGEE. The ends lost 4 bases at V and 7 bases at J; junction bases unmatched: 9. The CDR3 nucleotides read TGTGCCAGCAGCCGCTGGGGACTAGCGGGGGCGGGGACCCAGTACTTC. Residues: CASSRWGLAGAGTQYF.

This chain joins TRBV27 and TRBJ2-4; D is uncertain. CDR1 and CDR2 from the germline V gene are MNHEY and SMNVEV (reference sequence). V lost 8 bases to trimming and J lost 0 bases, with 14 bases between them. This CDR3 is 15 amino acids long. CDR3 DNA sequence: TGTGCCAGCCGGTCGACGGGTCTAGCCAAAAACATTCAGTACTTC. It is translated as CASRSTGLAKNIQYF.

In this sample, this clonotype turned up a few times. Here the CDR3 DNA reads TGTGCCTTTACCAGGGGGCAGGGGATGGATGTGGGAATGTACTTC. Its translation: CAFTRGQGMDVGMYF. V gene TRBV30 combines with J gene TRBJ2-5; 8 bases align to TRBD1. The CDR3 sequence is 15 residues long. Germline-derived CDR1 and CDR2 are GTSNPN and SVGIG (reference sequence). After removal of 7 bases from V and 13 bases from J, the junction contained 23 bases not matched to a gene.

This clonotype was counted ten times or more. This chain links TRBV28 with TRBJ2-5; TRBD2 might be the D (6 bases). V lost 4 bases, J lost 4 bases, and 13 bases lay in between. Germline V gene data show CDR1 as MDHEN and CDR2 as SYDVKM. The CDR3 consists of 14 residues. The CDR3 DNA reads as TGTGCCAGCAGTTCGGGACTGCCGGGAGAGACCCAGTACTTC. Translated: CASSSGLPGETQYF.

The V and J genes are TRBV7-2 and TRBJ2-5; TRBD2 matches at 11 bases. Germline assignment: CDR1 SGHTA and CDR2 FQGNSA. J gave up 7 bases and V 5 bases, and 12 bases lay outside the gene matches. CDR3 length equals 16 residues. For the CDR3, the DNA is TGTGCCAGCAGCAGGGGGACTAGCGGAAGGGTGGGGACCCAGTACTTC. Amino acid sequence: CASSRGTSGRVGTQYF.

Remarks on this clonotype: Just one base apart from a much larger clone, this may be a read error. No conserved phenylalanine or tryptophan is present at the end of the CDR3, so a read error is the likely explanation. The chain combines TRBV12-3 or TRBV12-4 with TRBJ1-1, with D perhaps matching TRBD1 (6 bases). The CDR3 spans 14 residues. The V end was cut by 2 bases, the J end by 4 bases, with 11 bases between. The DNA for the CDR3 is TGTGCCAGCAGTTTAAAACAGGGAGGCACTGAAGCTTTCCTT. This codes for CASSLKQGGTEAFL.

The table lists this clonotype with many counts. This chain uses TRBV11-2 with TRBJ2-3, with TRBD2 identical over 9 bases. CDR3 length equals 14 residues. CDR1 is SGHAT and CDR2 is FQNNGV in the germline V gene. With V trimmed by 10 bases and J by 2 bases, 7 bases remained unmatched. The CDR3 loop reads CATETSGLTDTQYF. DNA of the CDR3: TGTGCCACCGAGACTAGCGGACTCACAGATACGCAGTATTTT.

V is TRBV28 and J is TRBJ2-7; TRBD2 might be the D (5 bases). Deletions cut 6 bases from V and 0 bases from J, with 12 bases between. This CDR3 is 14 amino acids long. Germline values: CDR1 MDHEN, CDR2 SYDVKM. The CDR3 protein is CASRAEVVSYEQYF. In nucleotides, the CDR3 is TGTGCCAGCAGGGCGGAGGTCGTCTCCTACGAGCAGTACTTC.

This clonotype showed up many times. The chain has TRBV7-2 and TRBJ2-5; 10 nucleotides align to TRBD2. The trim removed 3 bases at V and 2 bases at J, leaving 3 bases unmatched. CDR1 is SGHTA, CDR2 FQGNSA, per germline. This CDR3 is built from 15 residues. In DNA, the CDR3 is TGTGCCAGCAGCTTCACTAGCGGGGTACAAGAGACCCAGTACTTC. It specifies CASSFTSGVQETQYF.

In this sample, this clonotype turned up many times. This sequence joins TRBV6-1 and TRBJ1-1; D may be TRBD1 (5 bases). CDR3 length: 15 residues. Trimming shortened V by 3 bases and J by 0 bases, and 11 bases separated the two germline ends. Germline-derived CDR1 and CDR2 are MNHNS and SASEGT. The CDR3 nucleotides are TGTGCCAGCAGTGACAGGGCCCGCATGAACACTGAAGCTTTCTTT. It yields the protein CASSDRARMNTEAFF.

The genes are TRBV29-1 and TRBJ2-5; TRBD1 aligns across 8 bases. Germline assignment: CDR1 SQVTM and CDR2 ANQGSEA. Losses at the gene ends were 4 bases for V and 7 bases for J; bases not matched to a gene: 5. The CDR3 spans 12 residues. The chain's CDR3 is CSVGTGSGTQYF. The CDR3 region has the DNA TGCAGCGTTGGGACAGGGTCGGGGACCCAGTACTTC.

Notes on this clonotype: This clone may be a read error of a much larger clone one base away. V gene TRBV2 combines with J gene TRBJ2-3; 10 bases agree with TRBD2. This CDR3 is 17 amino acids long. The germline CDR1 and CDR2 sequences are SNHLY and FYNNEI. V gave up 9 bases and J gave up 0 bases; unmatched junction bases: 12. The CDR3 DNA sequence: TGTGCCAGAAGGCCTTTAAGCGGGGGGGTGAGCACAGATACGCAGTATTTT. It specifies CARRPLSGGVSTDTQYF.

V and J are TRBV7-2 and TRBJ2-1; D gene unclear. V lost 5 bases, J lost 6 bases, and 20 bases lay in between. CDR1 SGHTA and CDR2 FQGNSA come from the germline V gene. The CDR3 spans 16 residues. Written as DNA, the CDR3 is TGTGCCAGCAGCCCCATCTCACGGAGCGTATGCAATGAGCAGTTCTTC. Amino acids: CASSPISRSVCNEQFF.